This T cell receptor beta chain was recorded in a study of PD-L1 blockade in urothelial cancer. Study overall: In about 2014, patients got going on atezolizumab, taking 1,200 mg intravenously every 3 weeks. Patients had undergone 0 to 3 prior chemotherapy regimens.

The patients had locally advanced or metastatic urothelial carcinoma. The table came from immunoSEQ multiplex PCR; TCRdb's copy has only in-frame clones and leaves some out. The sample shows roughly 48,000 clones, 75% to 90% of them seen only once. The CDR3 is 15 amino acids. The rearrangement links TRBV12-2 to TRBJ2-3; the DNA was not used to check the table's D call, TRBD2. TRBV12-2 is a recognized pseudogene. The source is a man aged 35 to 55 with urothelial cancer. The specimen comprised PBMCs, sampled around atezolizumab (anti-PD-L1) treatment. CDR3 protein: CASRSLPGGTDTQYF. The CDR3 bases are TGTGCAAGTCGCTCCCTCCCCGGGGGCACAGATACGCAGTATTTT.